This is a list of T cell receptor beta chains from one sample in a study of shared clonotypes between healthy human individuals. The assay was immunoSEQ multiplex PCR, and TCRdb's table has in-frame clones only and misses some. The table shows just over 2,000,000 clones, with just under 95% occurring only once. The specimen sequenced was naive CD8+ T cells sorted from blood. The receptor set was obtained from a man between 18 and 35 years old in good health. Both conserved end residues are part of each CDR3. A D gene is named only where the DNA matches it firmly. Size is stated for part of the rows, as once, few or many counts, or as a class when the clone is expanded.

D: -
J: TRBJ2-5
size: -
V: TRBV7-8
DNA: TGTGCCAGCAGCTTAGTCGTCGGGTGGCAAGAGACCCAGTACTTC
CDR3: CASSLVVGWQETQYF

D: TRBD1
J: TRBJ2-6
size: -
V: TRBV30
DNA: TGTGCCTGGTCAGGGGGCGCCGGGGCCAACGTCCTGACTTTC
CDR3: CAWSGGAGANVLTF

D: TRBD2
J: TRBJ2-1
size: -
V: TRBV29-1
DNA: TGCAGCGTTTGGACGGGACTAGCGGGAGGAGGCACCTACAATGAGCAGTTCTTC
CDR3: CSVWTGLAGGGTYNEQFF

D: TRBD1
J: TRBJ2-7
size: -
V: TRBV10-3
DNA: TGTGCCATCAGTCCGGGACAGGGAGCCTACGAGCAGTACTTC
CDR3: CAISPGQGAYEQYF

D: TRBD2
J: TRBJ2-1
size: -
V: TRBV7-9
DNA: TGTGCCAGCAGCGGGGGACTAGTCTTGGAAGATGAGCAGTTCTTC
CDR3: CASSGGLVLEDEQFF

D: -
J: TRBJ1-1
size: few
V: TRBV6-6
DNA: TGTGCCAGCAGTGAAGTTGAAGCTTTCTTT
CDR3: CASSEVEAFF

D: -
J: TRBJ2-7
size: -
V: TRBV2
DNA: TGTGCCAGCAGTGCCCCACTTGACAGGCACGAATACTTC
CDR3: CASSAPLDRHEYF

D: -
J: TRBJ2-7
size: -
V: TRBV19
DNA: TGTGCCAGTAGTATGCAGGGATACGAGCAGTACTTC
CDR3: CASSMQGYEQYF

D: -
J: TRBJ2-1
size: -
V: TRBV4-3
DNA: TGCGCCAGCAGCCAAGATTTCATGGGCAATGAGCAGTTCTTC
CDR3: CASSQDFMGNEQFF

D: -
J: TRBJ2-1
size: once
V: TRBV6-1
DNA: TGTGCCAGCAGTGCAAACACAGGGAGCTCCTACAATGAGCAGTTCTTC
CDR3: CASSANTGSSYNEQFF

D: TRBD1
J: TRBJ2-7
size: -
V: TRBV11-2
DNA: TGTGCCAGCAGCGACACAAGGACAGGCTACGAGCAGTACTTC
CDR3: CASSDTRTGYEQYF

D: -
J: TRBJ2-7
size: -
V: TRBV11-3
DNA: TGTGCCAGCAGCTCGGGGGGCGGATACGAGCAGTACTTC
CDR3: CASSSGGGYEQYF

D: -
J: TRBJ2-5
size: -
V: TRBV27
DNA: TGTGCCAGCGCGAGTGGGGGTGGAGAGACCCAGTACTTC
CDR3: CASASGGGETQYF

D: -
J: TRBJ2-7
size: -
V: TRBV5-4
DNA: TGTGCCAGCAGCTTGATCGGGGCCCCTGGGTACGAGCAGTACTTC
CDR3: CASSLIGAPGYEQYF

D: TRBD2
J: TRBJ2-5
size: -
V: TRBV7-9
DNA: TGTGCCAGCAGCTTACTAGGACTAGAACAAGAGACCCAGTACTTC
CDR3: CASSLLGLEQETQYF

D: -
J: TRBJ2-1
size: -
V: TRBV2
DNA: TGTGCCAGCAGTGATAGCGGAGAGGACTACAATGAGCAGTTCTTC
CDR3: CASSDSGEDYNEQFF

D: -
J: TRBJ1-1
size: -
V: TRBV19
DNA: TGTGCCAGTAGTATGGACGGGGAGAACACTGAAGCTTTCTTT
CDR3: CASSMDGENTEAFF

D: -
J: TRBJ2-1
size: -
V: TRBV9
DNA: TGTGCCAGCAGCGCCTCCACAATGGCTGACCCTAATGAGCAGTTCTTC
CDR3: CASSASTMADPNEQFF

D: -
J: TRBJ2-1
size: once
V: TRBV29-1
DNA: TGCAGCGTTGTAGGGCAGGGATATGAGCAGTTCTTC
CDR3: CSVVGQGYEQFF

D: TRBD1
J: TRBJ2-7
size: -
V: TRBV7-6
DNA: TGTGCCAGCAGCTTAGAGACAGGGGGTCTATACGAGCAGTACTTC
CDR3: CASSLETGGLYEQYF

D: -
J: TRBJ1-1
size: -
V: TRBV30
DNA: TGTGCCTGGACCTCTAGTAACACTGAAGCTTTCTTT
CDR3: CAWTSSNTEAFF

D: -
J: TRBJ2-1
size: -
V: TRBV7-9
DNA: TGTGCCAGCAGCCTAAGGACGGGGCCCCTGGGTGAGCAGTTCTTC
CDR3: CASSLRTGPLGEQFF

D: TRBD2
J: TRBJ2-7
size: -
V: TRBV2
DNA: TGTGCCAGCAGTTCCCAGTCCAGGGAGGGAGAGGGCTACGAGCAGTACTTC
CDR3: CASSSQSREGEGYEQYF

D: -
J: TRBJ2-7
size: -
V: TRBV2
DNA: TGTGCCAGCAGTGGTCTAGACTACGAGCAGTACTTC
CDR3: CASSGLDYEQYF

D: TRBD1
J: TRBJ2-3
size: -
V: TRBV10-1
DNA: TGCGCCAGCAGTGCGGGACAGGGATCCACAGATACGCAGTATTTT
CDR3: CASSAGQGSTDTQYF

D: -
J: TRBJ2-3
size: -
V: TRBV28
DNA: TGTGCCAGCAGTTTAACCTCGTGGCGGGGGCCGAGCACAGATACGCAGTATTTT
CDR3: CASSLTSWRGPSTDTQYF

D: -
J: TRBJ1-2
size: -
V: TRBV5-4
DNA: TGTGCCAGCAGCGACTGGGGTGCTCTCTATGGCTACACCTTC
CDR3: CASSDWGALYGYTF

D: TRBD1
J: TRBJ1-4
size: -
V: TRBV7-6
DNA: TGTGCCAGCAGCCGGACAAGGGGGCGGGATGAAAAACTGTTTTTT
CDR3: CASSRTRGRDEKLFF

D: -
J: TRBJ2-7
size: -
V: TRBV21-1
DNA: TGTGCCAGCAGCACCTGGGGGGGATACGAGCAGTACTTC
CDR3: CASSTWGGYEQYF

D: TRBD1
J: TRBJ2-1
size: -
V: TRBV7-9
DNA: TGTGCCAGCAGCTTAGCGAGGACAGGGTTCTACAATGAGCAGTTCTTC
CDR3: CASSLARTGFYNEQFF

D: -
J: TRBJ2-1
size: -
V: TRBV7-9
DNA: TGTGCCAGCAGCCCTAATACAGCGTATAGGTCCTACTCCTACAATGAGCAGTTCTTC
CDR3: CASSPNTAYRSYSYNEQFF

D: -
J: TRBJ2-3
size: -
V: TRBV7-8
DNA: TGTGCCAGCAGCTATCAGGGATATACGCAGTATTTT
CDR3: CASSYQGYTQYF

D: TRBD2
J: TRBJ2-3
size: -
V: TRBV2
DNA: TGTGCCAGCAGGCCCCTTCGTGGACTAGCTAAGACAGATACGCAGTATTTT
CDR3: CASRPLRGLAKTDTQYF

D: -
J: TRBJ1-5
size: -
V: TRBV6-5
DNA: TGTGCCAGCTCGGTGAATAGCAATCAGCCCCAGCATTTT
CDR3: CASSVNSNQPQHF

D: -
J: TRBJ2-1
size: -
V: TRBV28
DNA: TGTGCCAGCAGCCCTAACAATGAGCAGTTCTTC
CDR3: CASSPNNEQFF

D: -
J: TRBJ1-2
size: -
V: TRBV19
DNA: TGTGCCAGTAGTACCCTGGACGGTGCGAAAGGCTACACCTTC
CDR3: CASSTLDGAKGYTF

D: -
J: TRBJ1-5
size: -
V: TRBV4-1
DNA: TGCGCCAGCAGCCAAGGAGAAGAGCAGCCCCAGCATTTT
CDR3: CASSQGEEQPQHF

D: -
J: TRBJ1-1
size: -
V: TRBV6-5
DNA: TGTGCCAGCAGTTACTCTGGGTTACTCACTGAAGCTTTCTTT
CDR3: CASSYSGLLTEAFF

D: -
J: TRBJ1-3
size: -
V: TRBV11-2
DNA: TGTGCCAGCAGCTTATCCTACACAAGCTCTGGAAACACCATATATTTT
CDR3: CASSLSYTSSGNTIYF

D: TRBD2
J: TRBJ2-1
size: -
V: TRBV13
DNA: TGTGCCAGCAGCCCGTACCTTATCCTGACTAGCGGAAGTTACAATGAGCAGTTCTTC
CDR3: CASSPYLILTSGSYNEQFF

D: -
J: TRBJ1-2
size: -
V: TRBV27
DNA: TGTGCCAGCAGTCCTACCGGGCCAGGGGATCCTACCTATGGCTACACCTTC
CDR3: CASSPTGPGDPTYGYTF

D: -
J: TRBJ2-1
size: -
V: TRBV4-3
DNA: TGCGCCAGCAGCCAAGATCAACTGCTGAGCTCCTACAATGAGCAGTTCTTC
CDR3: CASSQDQLLSSYNEQFF

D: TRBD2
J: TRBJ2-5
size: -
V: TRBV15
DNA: TGTGCCACCAGCTCTCCTCCCGGGGGGTTGCAAGAGACCCAGTACTTC
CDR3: CATSSPPGGLQETQYF

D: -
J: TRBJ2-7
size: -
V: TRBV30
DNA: TGTGCCTGGAGTGTCGGGGGGCGCTACGAGCAGTACTTC
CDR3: CAWSVGGRYEQYF

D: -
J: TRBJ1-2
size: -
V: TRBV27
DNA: TGTGCCAGCAGTTTAGCCGGTTCCTATGGCTACACCTTC
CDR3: CASSLAGSYGYTF

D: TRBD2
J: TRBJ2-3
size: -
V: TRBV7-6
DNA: TGTGCCAGCAGCTTCGGACTAGCGAGCACTAGCACAGATACGCAGTATTTT
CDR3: CASSFGLASTSTDTQYF

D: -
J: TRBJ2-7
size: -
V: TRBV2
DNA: TGTGCCAGCAGCCCTGAGGGGGGTAAACCCTACGAGCAGTACTTC
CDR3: CASSPEGGKPYEQYF

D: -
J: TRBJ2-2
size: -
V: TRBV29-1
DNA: TGCAGCGTTGACCTATGGGGTACCGGGGAGCTGTTTTTT
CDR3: CSVDLWGTGELFF

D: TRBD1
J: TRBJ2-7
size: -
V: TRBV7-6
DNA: TGTGCCAGCAGCTCCCGACAGGGGGCCAACGAGCAGTACTTC
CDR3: CASSSRQGANEQYF

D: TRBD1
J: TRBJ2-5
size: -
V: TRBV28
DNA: TGTGCCAGCAGTCCGACAGGGGCCGGGACCCAGTACTTC
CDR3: CASSPTGAGTQYF

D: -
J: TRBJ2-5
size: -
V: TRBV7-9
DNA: TGTGCCAGCAGCCAATTAACCGGGACCTCACAAGAGACCCAGTACTTC
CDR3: CASSQLTGTSQETQYF

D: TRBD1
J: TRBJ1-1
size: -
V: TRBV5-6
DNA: TGTGCCAGCACCGCGGACAGGGGCACTGAAGCTTTCTTT
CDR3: CASTADRGTEAFF

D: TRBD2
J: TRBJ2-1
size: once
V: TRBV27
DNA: TGTGCCAGCAGTCAGACTAGCGCAAGAAATGAGCAGTTCTTC
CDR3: CASSQTSARNEQFF

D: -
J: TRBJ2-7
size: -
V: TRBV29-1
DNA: TGCAGCGTTGGGCTAGCGTCGACCTACGAGCAGTACTTC
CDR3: CSVGLASTYEQYF